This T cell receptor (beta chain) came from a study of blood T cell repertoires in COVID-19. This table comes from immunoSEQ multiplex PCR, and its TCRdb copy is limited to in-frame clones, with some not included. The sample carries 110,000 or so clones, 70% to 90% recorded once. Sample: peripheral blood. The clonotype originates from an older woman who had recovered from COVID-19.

DNA of the CDR3: TGTGCCAGCAGCTTGGGGGACAGGGAAGCTTTCTTT. Protein: CASSLGDREAFF. The V call is TRBV5-8, the J call TRBJ1-1, with 8 bases matching TRBD1. The germline V gene encodes CDR1 SGHTS and CDR2 YDEGEE. Unmatched junction bases numbered 0, after V lost 0 bases and J lost 8 bases. The CDR3 contains 12 residues.